This TCR beta chain derives from a study of identical twins. This CDR3 contains 14 residues. CDR1 is SGHAT and CDR2 is FQNNGV in the germline V gene. Each CDR3 protein is one row after TCRdb ran MiXCR on the 5' RACE reads. This table has some 270,000 distinct CDR3 sequences, roughly 8% appearing once. These data are also associated with another study on yellow fever vaccine responses in identical twins.

The sequencing input was CD8+ T cells sorted from blood. This clonotype originated in a woman aged 18 to 35 in good health. The chain joins TRBV11-2 to TRBJ2-2, with D perhaps matching TRBD1 or TRBD2 (5 bases each). The CDR3: CAERGGSITGELFF. The CDR3 DNA reads TGTGCGGAGAGGGGCGGTTCCATCACCGGGGAGCTGTTTTTT.